The 10 T cell receptor beta chains in this list originate from one sample, sequenced in a study of molecular identifiers for immune sequencing clone quantification. TCRdb analysed the PCR reads with MiXCR anew, one entry per CDR3 protein. The sample carries around 460,000 distinct CDR3 sequences, 20% to 25% recorded once. The sequenced material came from naive CD8+ T cells from blood, with Jurkat cell RNA spiked in. Regarding subset: FACS-sorted CD8+CD4-CCR7+CD45RA+ naive T cells. The source of these receptors is a human donor in good health. Some libraries in this study had Jurkat cell RNA spiked in.

Note on this clonotype: A much more abundant neighbour one base away suggests this may be a read error. V is TRBV27 and J is TRBJ2-7; D perhaps matches TRBD1 (6 bases). This CDR3 is 14 amino acids long. Germline-derived CDR1 and CDR2 are MNHEY and SMNVEV (reference sequence). The CDR3 here is CVSSIYTGPYEQYF. The CDR3 nucleotides are TGTGTCAGCAGTATCTACACAGGGCCCTACGAGCAGTACTTC.

In its sample, this clonotype was seen once. A much larger clone differs by one base, so this may be a read error. The chain couples TRBV5-1 to TRBJ2-7; D remains ambiguous. This CDR3 contains 14 residues. Germline V gives CDR1 SGHRS, CDR2 YFSETQ. This CDR3 reads CASSLAISGPEQSF. The CDR3 nucleotides are TGCGCCAGCAGCTTGGCCATTTCAGGTCCCGAGCAGTCCTTC.

The chain has TRBV11-2 and TRBJ1-1; the D is unclear. From germline, CDR1 is SGHAT and CDR2 FQNNGV. The V and J ends lost 3 bases and 0 bases respectively, with 11 bases between them. There are 15 residues in the CDR3. The CDR3 bases are TGTGCCAGCAGCTTCTACAGCCTAGTGAACACTGAAGCTTTCTTT. Protein: CASSFYSLVNTEAFF. Full variable domain (remainder filled in from reference TRBV11-2 and TRBJ1-1): EAGVAQSPRYKIIEKRQSVAFWCNPISGHATLYWYQQILGQGPKLLIQFQNNGVVDDSQLPKDRFSAERLKGVDSTLKIQPAKLEDSAVYLCASSFYSLVNTEAFFGQGTRLTVV.

This clonotype was observed many times. The V call is TRBV7-9, the J call TRBJ2-2; perhaps D is TRBD1 or TRBD2 (5 bases each). Germline V gene sequence: CDR1 SEHNR, CDR2 FQNEAQ (reference sequence). CDR3 size: 15 residues. Between the trimmed V and J ends, which lost 6 bases and 2 bases, there was a span of 13 bases. The CDR3 DNA reads as TGTGCCAGCAGTGATGGGACGGCAAACACCGGGGAGCTGTTTTTT. Amino acid sequence: CASSDGTANTGELFF. Supplemented by reference TRBV7-9 and TRBJ2-2, the full variable domain reads DTGVSQNPRHKITKRGQNVTFRCDPISEHNRLYWYRQTLGQGPEFLTYFQNEAQLEKSRLLSDRFSAERPKGSFSTLEIQRTEQGDSAMYLCASSDGTANTGELFFGEGSRLTVL.

This clonotype came up a few times. This CDR3 is CASTTKGGGEEQYF. Written as DNA, the CDR3 is TGTGCCAGCACGACCAAGGGGGGTGGTGAGGAGCAGTACTTC. The chain carries TRBV28 and TRBJ2-7; D tentatively reads TRBD1 or TRBD2 (6 bases each). The V gene lost 7 bases and the J gene lost 7 bases, with 20 bases spanning the gap. The CDR3 totals 14 residues. Germline V gives CDR1 MDHEN, CDR2 SYDVKM.

This clonotype was found a few times. The CDR3, as DNA: TGTGCCAGCATGGGCCAACAGTATTTCTCCTACGAGCAGTACTTC. Encoded protein: CASMGQQYFSYEQYF. The chain combines TRBV28 with TRBJ2-7, with no clear D. Trimming took 7 bases from V and 0 from J, leaving 16 bases between them. The CDR3 spans 15 residues. Germline loops: CDR1 MDHEN, CDR2 SYDVKM.

About this clonotype: This could be a read error, since a much larger clone is one nucleotide away. The chain couples TRBV2 to TRBJ2-3; possible D gene TRBD2, 6 bases. Germline lookup yields CDR1 SNHLY and CDR2 FYNNEI. CDR3 size: 16 residues. CDR3 amino acids: CAGSEFASASTDTQYF. In DNA, the CDR3 is TGTGCCGGCAGTGAATTTGCTAGCGCTAGCACAGATACGCAGTATTTT.

This clonotype was picked up many times. The V gene is TRBV5-1, the J gene TRBJ2-5; 11 bases align to TRBD2. CDR1 is SGHRS, CDR2 YFSETQ, per germline. V lost 5 bases, J lost 4 bases, and 1 base stayed unmatched. The CDR3 length is 13 residues. CDR3 in DNA: TGCGCCAGCAGGGGACTAGCGGTAGAGACCCAGTACTTC. Encoded protein: CASRGLAVETQYF.

The chain recombines TRBV30 with TRBJ2-3; D is unclear. Trimming took off 2 bases at V and 2 bases at J, with 8 bases between the two ends. Germline V gene lookup returns CDR1 GTSNPN and CDR2 SVGIG (reference sequence). This CDR3 has 13 residues. The CDR3 sequence: CAWSSDHTDTQYF. CDR3 nucleotides: TGTGCCTGGAGTAGCGACCACACAGATACGCAGTATTTT.

Of note for this clonotype: It may be a read error: a sequence one base away is much more abundant. The chain recombines TRBV7-8 with TRBJ2-3, with TRBD1 matching over 7 bases. CDR1 is SGHVS, CDR2 FQNEAQ, per germline. The CDR3 has 15 amino acids. The CDR3 coding sequence is TGTGCCGGCAGCCCAGACAGGGTTGCCACAGATACGCAGTATTTT. It codes for CAGSPDRVATDTQYF.